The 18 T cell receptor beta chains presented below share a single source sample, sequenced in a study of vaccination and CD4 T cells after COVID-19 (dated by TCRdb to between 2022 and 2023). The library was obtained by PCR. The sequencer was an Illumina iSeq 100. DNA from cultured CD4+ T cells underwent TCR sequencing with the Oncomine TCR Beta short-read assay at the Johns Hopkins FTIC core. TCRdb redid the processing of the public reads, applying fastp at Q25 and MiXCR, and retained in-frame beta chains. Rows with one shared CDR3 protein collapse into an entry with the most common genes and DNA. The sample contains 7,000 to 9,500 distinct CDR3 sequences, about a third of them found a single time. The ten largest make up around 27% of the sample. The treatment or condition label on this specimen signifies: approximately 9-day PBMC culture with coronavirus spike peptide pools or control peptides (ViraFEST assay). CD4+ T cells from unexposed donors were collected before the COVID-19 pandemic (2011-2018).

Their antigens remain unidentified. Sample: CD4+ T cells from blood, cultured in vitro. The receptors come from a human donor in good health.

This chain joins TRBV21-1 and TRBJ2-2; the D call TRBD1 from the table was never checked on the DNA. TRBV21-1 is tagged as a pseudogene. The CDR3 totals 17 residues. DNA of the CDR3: TGTGCCAGCAGCAAAGGCGACACAGGGGCAGGCACCGGGGAGCTGTTTTTT. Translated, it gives CASSKGDTGAGTGELFF.

Written as DNA, the CDR3 is TGTGCCAGCACGGCGGGGACCGAGGGGGTGGTAAGAAGCTACACCTTC. This encodes CASTAGTEGVVRSYTF. J is TRBJ1-2 and V is TRBV27; tentative D call: TRBD1 (6 bases). Germline CDR1 is MNHEY and CDR2 is SMNVEV (reference sequence). V lost 7 bases, J lost 9 bases, and 27 bases lay in between. This CDR3 region has 16 residues.

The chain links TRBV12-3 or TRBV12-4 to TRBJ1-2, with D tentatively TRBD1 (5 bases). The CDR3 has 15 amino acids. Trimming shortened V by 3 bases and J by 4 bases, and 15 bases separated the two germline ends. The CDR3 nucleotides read TGTGCCAGCAGTTTGGGACGGAGGAATCCCTATGGCTACACCTTC. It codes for CASSLGRRNPYGYTF.

DNA of the CDR3: TGTGCCAGCACCCAAACGGTAATCGCGGCTGAAGCTTTCTTT. This translates into CASTQTVIAAEAFF. The chain has TRBV7-2 and TRBJ1-1; D ambiguous. Germline lookup yields CDR1 SGHTA and CDR2 FQGNSA. The length of the CDR3 is 14 residues. The V and J ends lost 7 bases and 6 bases respectively, with 18 bases between them. The whole variable domain, filled in from reference TRBV7-2 and TRBJ1-1, reads GAGVSQSPSNKVTEKGKDVELRCDPISGHTALYWYRQSLGQGLEFLIYFQGNSAPDKSGLPSDRFSAERTGGSVSTLTIQRTQQEDSAVYLCASTQTVIAAEAFFGQGTRLTVV.

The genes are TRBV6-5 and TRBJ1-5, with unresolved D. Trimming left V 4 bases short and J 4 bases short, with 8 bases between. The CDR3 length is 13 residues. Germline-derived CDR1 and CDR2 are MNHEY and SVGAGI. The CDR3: CASSSRENQPQHF. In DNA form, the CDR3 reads TGTGCCAGCAGTTCTCGGGAAAATCAGCCCCAGCATTTT.

In nucleotides, the CDR3 is TGTGCCAGCAGTGGGGGTGCGTTGGGCAATCAGCCCCAGCATTTT. Protein product: CASSGGALGNQPQHF. The chain has TRBV2 and TRBJ1-5; no clear D gene. CDR3 length: 15 amino acids. Germline lookup yields CDR1 SNHLY and CDR2 FYNNEI. V lost 4 bases, J lost 2 bases, and 12 bases lay in between. The full variable domain, its missing parts supplied by reference TRBV2 and TRBJ1-5, is EPEVTQTPSHQVTQMGQEVILRCVPISNHLYFYWYRQILGQKVEFLVSFYNNEISEKSEIFDDQFSVERPDGSNFTLKIRSTKLEDSAMYFCASSGGALGNQPQHFGDGTRLSIL.

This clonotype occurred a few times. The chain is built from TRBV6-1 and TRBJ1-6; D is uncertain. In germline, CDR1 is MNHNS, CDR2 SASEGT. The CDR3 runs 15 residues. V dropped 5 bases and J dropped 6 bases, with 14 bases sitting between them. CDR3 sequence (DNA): TGTGCCAGCAGTCGTTCTGGATTTATTAATTCACCCCTCCACTTT. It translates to CASSRSGFINSPLHF.

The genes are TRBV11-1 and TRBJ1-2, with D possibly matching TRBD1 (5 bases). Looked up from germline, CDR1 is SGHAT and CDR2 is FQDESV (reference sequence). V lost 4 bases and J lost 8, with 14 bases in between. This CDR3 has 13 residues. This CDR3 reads CASSYVTRGGYTF. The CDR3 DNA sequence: TGTGCCAGCAGCTATGTTACCCGGGGCGGCTACACCTTC.

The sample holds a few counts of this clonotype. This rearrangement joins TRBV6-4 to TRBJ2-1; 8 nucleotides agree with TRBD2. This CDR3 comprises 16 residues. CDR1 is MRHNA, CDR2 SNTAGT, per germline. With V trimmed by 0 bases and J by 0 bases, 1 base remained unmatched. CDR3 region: CASSDSSGGSYNEQFF. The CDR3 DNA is TGTGCCAGCAGTGACTCGAGCGGGGGCTCCTACAATGAGCAGTTCTTC.

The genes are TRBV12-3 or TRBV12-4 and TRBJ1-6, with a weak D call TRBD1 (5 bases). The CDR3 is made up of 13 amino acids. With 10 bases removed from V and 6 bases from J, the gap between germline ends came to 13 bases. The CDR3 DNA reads TGTGCCATCGCTAACCAGGGTAATTCACCCCTCCACTTT. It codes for CAIANQGNSPLHF.

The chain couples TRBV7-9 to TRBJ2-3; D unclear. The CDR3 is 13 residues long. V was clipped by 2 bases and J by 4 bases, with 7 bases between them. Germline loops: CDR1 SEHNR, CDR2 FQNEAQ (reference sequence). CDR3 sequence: CASSLQVSDTQYF. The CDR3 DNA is TGTGCCAGCAGCTTACAGGTTTCAGATACGCAGTATTTT.

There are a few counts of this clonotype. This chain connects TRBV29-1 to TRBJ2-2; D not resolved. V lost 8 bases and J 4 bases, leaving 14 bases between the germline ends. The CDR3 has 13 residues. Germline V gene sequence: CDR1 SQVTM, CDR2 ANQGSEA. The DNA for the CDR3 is TGCAGCACCTTGCAAGGTAGCACCGGGGAGCTGTTTTTT. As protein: CSTLQGSTGELFF.

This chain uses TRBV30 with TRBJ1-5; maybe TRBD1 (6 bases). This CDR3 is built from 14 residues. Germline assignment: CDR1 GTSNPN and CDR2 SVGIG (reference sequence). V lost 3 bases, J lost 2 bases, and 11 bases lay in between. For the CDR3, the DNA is TGTGCCTGGAGCGGACAGATGGGCAATCAGCCCCAGCATTTT. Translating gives CAWSGQMGNQPQHF.

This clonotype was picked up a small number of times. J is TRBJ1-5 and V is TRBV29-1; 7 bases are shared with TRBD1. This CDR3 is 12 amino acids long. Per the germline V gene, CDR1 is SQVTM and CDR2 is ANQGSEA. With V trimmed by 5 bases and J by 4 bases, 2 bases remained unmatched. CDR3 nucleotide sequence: TGCAGCGTTCGGGACAGTAATCAGCCCCAGCATTTT. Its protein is CSVRDSNQPQHF.

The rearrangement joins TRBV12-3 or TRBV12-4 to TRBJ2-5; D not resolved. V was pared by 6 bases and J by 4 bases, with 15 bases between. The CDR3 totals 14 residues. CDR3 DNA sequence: TGTGCCAGCAGCCCCCCAACGAGATTAGAGACCCAGTACTTC. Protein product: CASSPPTRLETQYF.

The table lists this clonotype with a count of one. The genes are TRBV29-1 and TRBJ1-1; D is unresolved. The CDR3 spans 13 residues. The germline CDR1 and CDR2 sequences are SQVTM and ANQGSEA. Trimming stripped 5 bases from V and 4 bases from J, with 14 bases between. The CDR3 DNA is TGCAGCGTTTCTATCCAGGACGGCACTGAAGCTTTCTTT. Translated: CSVSIQDGTEAFF.

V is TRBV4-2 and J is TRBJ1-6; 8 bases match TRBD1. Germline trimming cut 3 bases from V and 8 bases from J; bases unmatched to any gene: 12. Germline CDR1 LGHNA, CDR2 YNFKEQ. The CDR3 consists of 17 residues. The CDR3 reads CASSHSRTGLSDSPLHF. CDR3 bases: TGTGCCAGCAGCCATTCTCGGACAGGGCTCTCGGATTCACCCCTCCACTTT.

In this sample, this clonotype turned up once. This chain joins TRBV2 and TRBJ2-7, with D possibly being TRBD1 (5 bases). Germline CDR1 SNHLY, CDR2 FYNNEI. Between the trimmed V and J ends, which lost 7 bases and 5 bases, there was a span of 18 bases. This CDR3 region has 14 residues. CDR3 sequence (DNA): TGTGCCAGCACCCCTCGCCCAGGGTATAACGAGCAGTACTTC. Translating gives CASTPRPGYNEQYF.